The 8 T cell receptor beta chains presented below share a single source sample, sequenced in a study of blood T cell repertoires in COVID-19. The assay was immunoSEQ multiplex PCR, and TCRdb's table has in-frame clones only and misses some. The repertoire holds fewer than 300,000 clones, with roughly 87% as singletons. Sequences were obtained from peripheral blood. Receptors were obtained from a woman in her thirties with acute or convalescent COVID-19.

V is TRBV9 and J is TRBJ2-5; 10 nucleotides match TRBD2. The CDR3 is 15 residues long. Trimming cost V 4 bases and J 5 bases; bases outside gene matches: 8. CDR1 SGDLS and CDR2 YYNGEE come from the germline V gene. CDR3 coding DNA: TGTGCCAGCAGCAAACTAGCGGGAAGAGGGGAGACCCAGTACTTC. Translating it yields CASSKLAGRGETQYF.

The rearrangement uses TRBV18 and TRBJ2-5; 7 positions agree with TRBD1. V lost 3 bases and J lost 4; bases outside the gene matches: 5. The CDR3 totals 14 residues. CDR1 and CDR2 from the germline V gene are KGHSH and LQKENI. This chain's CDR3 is CASSPTGAGETQYF. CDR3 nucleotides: TGTGCCAGCTCACCTACAGGGGCAGGAGAGACCCAGTACTTC.

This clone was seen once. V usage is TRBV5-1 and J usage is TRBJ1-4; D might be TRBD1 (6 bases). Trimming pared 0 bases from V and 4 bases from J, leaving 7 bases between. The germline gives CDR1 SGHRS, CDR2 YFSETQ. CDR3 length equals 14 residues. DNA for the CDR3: TGCGCCAGCAGCTTGGGCAGGGGTAATGAAAAACTGTTTTTT. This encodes CASSLGRGNEKLFF.

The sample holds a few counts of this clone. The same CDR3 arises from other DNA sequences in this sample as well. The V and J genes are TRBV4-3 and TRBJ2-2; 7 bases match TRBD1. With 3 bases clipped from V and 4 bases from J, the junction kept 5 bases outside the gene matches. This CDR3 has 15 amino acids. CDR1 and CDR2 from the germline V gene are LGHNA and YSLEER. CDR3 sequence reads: CASSQASGGTGELFF. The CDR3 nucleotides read TGCGCCAGCAGCCAGGCATCAGGGGGCACCGGGGAGCTGTTTTTT.

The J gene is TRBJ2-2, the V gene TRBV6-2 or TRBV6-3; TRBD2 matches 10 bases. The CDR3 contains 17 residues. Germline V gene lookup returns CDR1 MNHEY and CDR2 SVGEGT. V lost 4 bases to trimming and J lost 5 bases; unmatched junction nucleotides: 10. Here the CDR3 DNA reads TGTGCCAGCAGTTTTTCGAAGCGGGAGGGGCGGACCGGGGAGCTGTTTTTT. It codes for CASSFSKREGRTGELFF.

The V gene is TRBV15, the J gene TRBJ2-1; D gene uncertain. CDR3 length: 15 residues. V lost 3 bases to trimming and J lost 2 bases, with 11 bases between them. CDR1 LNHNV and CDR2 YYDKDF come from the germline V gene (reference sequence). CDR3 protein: CATSSSSSPYNEQFF. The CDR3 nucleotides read TGTGCCACCAGCAGTTCGTCCTCTCCCTACAATGAGCAGTTCTTC.

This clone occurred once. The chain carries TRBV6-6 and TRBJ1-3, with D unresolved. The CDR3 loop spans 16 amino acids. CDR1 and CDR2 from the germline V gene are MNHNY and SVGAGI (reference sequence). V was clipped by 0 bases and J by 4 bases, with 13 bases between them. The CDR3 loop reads CASSYSSGAGGNTIYF. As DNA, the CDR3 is TGTGCCAGCAGTTACTCATCCGGAGCCGGGGGAAACACCATATATTTT.

CDR3 sequence: CASSLAPRGRDSPLHF. In DNA, the CDR3 is TGTGCCAGCAGCCTAGCCCCAAGGGGGCGGGACTCACCCCTCCACTTT. This chain connects TRBV7-3 to TRBJ1-6, with 7 bases matching TRBD1. Germline trimming cut 5 bases from V and 10 bases from J; bases unmatched to any gene: 14. CDR1 is SGHTA and CDR2 is FQGTGA in the germline V gene. The CDR3 runs 16 residues.